This TCR beta chain was identified during a study of Graves' ophthalmopathy and Graves' hyperthyroidism. Turning to the study itself: Peripheral blood was gathered at first diagnosis, ahead of any treatment whatsoever.

V lost 3 bases and J lost 4, with 12 bases in between. Looked up from germline, CDR1 is MNHNS and CDR2 is SASEGT. There are 14 residues in the CDR3. A few counts support this clonotype. What it binds is unknown. CAS ≥3, NOSPECS ≥4, moderate-to-severe activity and duration under 3 months marked donors with ophthalmopathy. Symptoms, serum thyroxine and TRAb, thyroid ultrasound, and orbital computed tomography formed the diagnostic basis. Investigators amplified TCR beta CDR3 regions from RNA transcripts. Amplification began with first-round RT-PCR using HTBI primers, then second-round multiplex PCR was performed. MiXCR was run by TCRdb on the multiplex PCR reads, yielding one entry per CDR3 protein. The profile shows about 500,000 distinct CDR3 sequences, approximately 15% of them singletons. Study-level findings and limits: A roughly 81% specificity and 87.88% sensitivity were achieved by a 13-signature model that separated ophthalmopathy from stable hyperthyroidism.

The V call is TRBV6-1, the J call TRBJ1-1; no clear D. The material sequenced was blood. This sequence was found in a woman aged 25-40 years with Graves' ophthalmopathy. CDR3 nucleotides: TGTGCCAGCAGTGAGAACGGAGCGTTCACTGAAGCTTTCTTT. This gives the protein CASSENGAFTEAFF.